One sample yielded the 17 T cell receptor beta chains listed below, sequenced in a study of radiotherapy plus CTLA-4 blockade in lung cancer. Method: immunoSEQ multiplex PCR; TCRdb's copy keeps in-frame clones and lacks some. Among some 87,000 clones, over 75% were seen once, and the ten largest hold more than 14%. This material consisted of peripheral blood, taken from a patient treated with radiotherapy plus ipilimumab. These receptors all come from a human donor with non-small cell lung cancer that progressed on radiotherapy plus ipilimumab.

The chain links TRBV23-1 to TRBJ1-6, with D possibly matching TRBD1 (5 bases). TRBV23-1 is noted as an ORF with a role that remains uncertain. The CDR3 is 16 amino acids. The ends were cut back, 6 bases at V and 7 bases at J, with 19 bases in the middle. CDR3 nucleotides: TGCGCCAGCAGCCGGATGTGGAGGCAGGGAAATTCACCCCTCCACTTT. Its translation: CASSRMWRQGNSPLHF.

The CDR3 spells CASSLAVIGEGYTF. CDR3 sequence (DNA): TGTGCCAGCAGCTTAGCCGTGATCGGGGAAGGCTACACCTTC. This chain joins TRBV7-8 and TRBJ1-2, with D uncertain. This CDR3 contains 14 residues. V dropped 0 bases and J dropped 8 bases, with 13 bases sitting between them. The germline gives CDR1 SGHVS, CDR2 FQNEAQ.

This clone was detected only a few times. This chain joins TRBV4-1 and TRBJ2-3; D is unclear. V was clipped by 0 bases and J by 0 bases, with 7 bases between them. Germline V gene lookup returns CDR1 MGHRA and CDR2 YSYEKL. The CDR3 has 15 residues. The CDR3 DNA follows: TGCGCCAGCAGCCAAGAGAGGACGAGCACAGATACGCAGTATTTT. This translates into CASSQERTSTDTQYF.

The chain carries TRBV30 and TRBJ1-1; no definite D call. The V end was cut by 3 bases, the J end by 1 base, with 9 bases between. The CDR3 is 13 amino acids. The germline V gene encodes CDR1 GTSNPN and CDR2 SVGIG (reference sequence). The CDR3 DNA reads as TGTGCCTGGAGCCTACAAGGGAACACTGAAGCTTTCTTT. Its protein is CAWSLQGNTEAFF.

The sample holds one count of this clone. This chain connects TRBV7-9 to TRBJ2-3; no firm D call. V was pared by 3 bases and J by 0 bases, with 7 bases between. The CDR3 has 14 residues. In germline, CDR1 is SEHNR, CDR2 FQNEAQ (reference sequence). The CDR3 region has the DNA TGTGCCAGCAGCTTGAGGTGGAGCACAGATACGCAGTATTTT. Encoded protein: CASSLRWSTDTQYF.

The V call is TRBV7-2, the J call TRBJ2-2, with a tentative D call TRBD1 (5 bases). CDR3 length: 14 amino acids. V lost 6 bases and J lost 1, with 9 bases in between. Germline V lookup: CDR1 SGHTA, CDR2 FQGNSA. CDR3 sequence: CASRPGLNTGELFF. The CDR3 DNA is TGTGCCAGCAGGCCAGGGCTGAACACCGGGGAGCTGTTTTTT.

The rearrangement links TRBV18 to TRBJ1-2; TRBD1 agrees at 10 bases. The CDR3 contains 14 residues. CDR1 KGHSH and CDR2 LQKENI come from the germline V gene. With V trimmed by 3 bases and J by 3 bases, 1 base remained unmatched. CDR3 sequence: CASSPGQGYYGYTF. The CDR3 DNA reads as TGTGCCAGCTCACCGGGACAGGGGTACTATGGCTACACCTTC.

This rearrangement joins TRBV5-6 to TRBJ2-3; 8 nucleotides agree with TRBD2. Germline V gene sequence: CDR1 SGHDT, CDR2 YYEEEE. The V gene end was trimmed by 0 bases and the J gene end by 1 base; junction bases not matched to a gene: 4. The CDR3 is 16 residues long. The CDR3 sequence: CASSLALAGRTDTQYF. CDR3 sequence (DNA): TGTGCCAGCAGCTTGGCCTTAGCGGGACGCACAGATACGCAGTATTTT.

The CDR3 sequence: CASSLGEGLAGNEQYF. The DNA of the CDR3 is TGTGCCAGCAGCTTAGGGGAGGGACTAGCGGGAAATGAGCAGTACTTC. This chain joins TRBV5-4 and TRBJ2-7; 13 bases map to TRBD2. The CDR3 sequence is 16 residues long. Germline V gives CDR1 SGHNT, CDR2 YYREEE (reference sequence). Trimming took 2 bases from V and 7 from J; bases not matched to a gene: 9.

The chain employs TRBV19 and TRBJ1-5; TRBD1 is a possible D gene (6 bases). Looked up from germline, CDR1 is LNHDA and CDR2 is SQIVND (reference sequence). The V gene lost 6 bases and the J gene lost 2 bases, with 20 bases spanning the gap. The CDR3 runs to 17 residues. CDR3 amino acids: CASSQLGAGVGNQPQHF. In nucleotides, the CDR3 is TGTGCCAGTAGCCAACTCGGGGCAGGGGTCGGCAATCAGCCCCAGCATTTT.

The chain joins TRBV4-3 to TRBJ2-1; no reliable D call. CDR3 length: 13 residues. Trimming left V 0 bases short and J 2 bases short, with 2 bases between. The germline V gene encodes CDR1 LGHNA and CDR2 YSLEER. The CDR3 loop reads CASSQEAYNEQFF. The CDR3 bases are TGCGCCAGCAGCCAAGAGGCCTACAATGAGCAGTTCTTC.

V and J are TRBV7-8 and TRBJ2-1; D is tentatively TRBD1 or TRBD2 (6 bases each). V was trimmed by 6 bases and J by 2 bases, leaving 17 bases between them. The CDR3 spans 16 residues. CDR1 and CDR2 from the germline V gene are SGHVS and FQNEAQ. The CDR3 protein is CASSSGGPTTYNEQFF. For the CDR3, the DNA is TGTGCCAGCAGTTCCGGGGGCCCGACCACCTACAATGAGCAGTTCTTC.

The rearrangement links TRBV27 to TRBJ2-7, with 7 bases identical to TRBD1. V gave up 6 bases and J gave up 8 bases; unmatched junction bases: 7. The germline V gene encodes CDR1 MNHEY and CDR2 SMNVEV (reference sequence). The CDR3 spans 12 residues. In DNA form, the CDR3 reads TGTGCCAGCAGCCATGACAGGGCTAAGCAGTACTTC. The encoded protein is CASSHDRAKQYF.

J is TRBJ1-3 and V is TRBV4-1; D gene uncertain. The germline V and J ends were trimmed by 0 bases and 4 bases, with 7 bases remaining between them. The CDR3 runs to 14 residues. From germline, CDR1 is MGHRA and CDR2 YSYEKL. CDR3 region: CASSQDRVGNTIYF. CDR3 nucleotides: TGCGCCAGCAGCCAAGATCGGGTAGGAAACACCATATATTTT.

The chain employs TRBV11-3 and TRBJ2-1; D remains unclear. V was pared by 0 bases and J by 3 bases, with 9 bases between. CDR3 length: 15 residues. In germline, CDR1 is SGHNT, CDR2 YENEEA. The CDR3 protein is CASSLDQAYYNEQFF. The DNA for the CDR3 is TGTGCCAGCAGCTTAGATCAGGCATACTACAATGAGCAGTTCTTC.

This clone has more than one count but fewer than ten. The V and J genes are TRBV19 and TRBJ2-3, with 11 positions matching TRBD2. This CDR3 contains 16 residues. Germline values: CDR1 LNHDA, CDR2 SQIVND (reference sequence). With V trimmed by 5 bases and J by 2 bases, 6 bases remained unmatched. The CDR3 DNA reads as TGTGCCAGTAGTTACAGACTAGCGGGGTCCACAGATACGCAGTATTTT. Translation: CASSYRLAGSTDTQYF. Based on the CDR3 plus reference TRBV19 and TRBJ2-3, the full variable domain is DGGITQSPKYLFRKEGQNVTLSCEQNLNHDAMYWYRQDPGQGLRLIYYSQIVNDFQKGDIAEGYSVSREKKESFPLTVTSAQKNPTAFYLCASSYRLAGSTDTQYFGPGTRLTVL.

The chain combines TRBV28 with TRBJ2-3; D perhaps matches TRBD2 (5 bases). The germline gives CDR1 MDHEN, CDR2 SYDVKM. The V and J ends lost 6 bases and 4 bases respectively, with 23 bases between them. This CDR3 has 17 amino acids. CDR3 in amino acids: CASRLRTLREGADTQYF. The CDR3 DNA sequence: TGTGCCAGCAGACTCCGGACCCTCAGAGAGGGCGCAGATACGCAGTATTTT.